Following are 2 T cell receptor beta chains from one sample sequenced in a study of pediatric ulcerative colitis. Sequencing used immunoSEQ multiplex PCR; TCRdb keeps in-frame clones, though not all of them. The repertoire holds tens of thousands of clones, with about 80% as singletons. During colonoscopy, one to two rectal pinch biopsies were collected. Specimen: gut tissue. These receptor sequences come from a boy aged 5-17 years with moderate ulcerative colitis.

The gene calls are TRBV11-3 and TRBJ2-2; D might be TRBD1 or TRBD2, each matching 7 bases. CDR1 SGHNT and CDR2 YENEEA come from the germline V gene. Trimming left V 5 bases short and J 4 bases short, with 17 bases between. The CDR3 has 16 residues. The CDR3 DNA reads TGTGCCAGCAGCCATGGGGAGGGGGCGCGCACCGGGGAGCTGTTTTTT. Its protein product is CASSHGEGARTGELFF.

In this sample, this clone turned up once. The rearrangement links TRBV2 to TRBJ2-5; 7 positions match TRBD1. After removal of 6 bases from V and 2 bases from J, the junction contained 12 bases not matched to a gene. CDR1 and CDR2 (germline): SNHLY, FYNNEI. This CDR3 contains 16 residues. The CDR3 region is CASSGPLTGTQETQYF. CDR3 coding DNA: TGTGCCAGCAGCGGACCCCTGACAGGGACACAAGAGACCCAGTACTTC.